This note documents a single TCR beta chain sequence. The germline gives CDR1 ENHRY, CDR2 SYGVKD. The CDR3 spans 16 residues. V was pared by 2 bases and J by 4 bases, with 9 bases of the junction left unmatched. The data derive from a study of blood T cell repertoires in COVID-19. Authors' methods: Estimates of nucleated cell counts were drawn from the amplification of reference gene primers. The method was immunoSEQ multiplex PCR; TCRdb's version includes in-frame clones alone and lacks a portion of them. D and trimming were read from the DNA, whereas the V and J calls and clone size are those reported in that table. The sample holds some 530,000 clones, roughly 88% seen once.

The rearrangement joins TRBV10-3 to TRBJ2-7; 9 bases line up with TRBD1. The sequenced sample consisted of peripheral blood. The TCR sequence derives from a human donor in a cohort sampled during active COVID-19. The DNA for the CDR3 is TGTGCCATCAGTGAGGATACAGGGGGCAGTAGATACGAGCAGTACTTC. Translating it yields CAISEDTGGSRYEQYF.